This T cell receptor (beta chain) originates from a study of human T cells and chemical hapten exposure (dated by TCRdb to about 2021). With regard to the full study: For sensitization, 2% DPC in acetone was applied to a roughly 2 cm by roughly 2 cm area of upper inner arm skin. Weekly therapeutic DPC doses were additionally applied to the scalp of patients throughout the approximately 25-week study period. Patch testing was performed on the upper back with Finn chambers containing 0.01% DPC, and the patch tests were scored after 6 days according to International Contact Dermatitis Research Group standards. The patient cohort, mostly female, included alopecia areata with under or over 50% scalp involvement, alopecia totalis and alopecia universalis. The libraries were sequenced as a pool, and the TCR yield per sample differed mostly because of small variations in library volumes within the pool. The study tracked peripheral blood TCR repertoire changes in vivo during primary and secondary sensitization to the hapten diphenylcyclopropenone (DPC) in alopecia patients. Blood samples were taken from patients before sensitization (week 0) and then at 2, 6 and about 24 weeks after DPC sensitization. For TCR sequencing, blood came from about 28 alopecia patients at anywhere from one to four time points (pre-sensitization, 2, 6 and 24 weeks).

The time point label of this sample denotes: patch test 1, 2 weeks after DPC sensitization. The meaning of the sample's treatment or condition label: therapeutic diphenylcyclopropenone sensitization with weekly scalp DPC. Blood at each patch-test visit was drawn before the patch test was applied. Patients were considered eligible if aged 18 to 70, diagnosed with alopecia and deemed suitable for DPC therapy, and patients were excluded if pregnant. Total RNA was isolated from unfractionated whole blood collected in Tempus Blood RNA tubes. Note on this clonotype: Its antigen specificity is not known. Per-base qualities were not stored, and no clone one base away is much larger.

CDR1 GTSNPN and CDR2 SVGIG are derived from the germline V gene (reference sequence). The CDR3 numbers 16 residues from cysteine through phenylalanine. The retained sequence is limited to the CDR3, 48 bases, with the frame set at the first base. Here V drops 4 bases and J drops 10 bases, and the junction holds 17 bases not matched to any gene. The library was obtained by RACE. Sequencing relied on a NextSeq 500. During library preparation, unique molecular identifiers were attached to individual cDNA molecules so that TCRs could be counted quantitatively and reproducibly. From each blood RNA sample, both TCR alpha and TCR beta chains were sequenced. The published analysis was carried out like this. A median of around 100,000 TCRs per sample was observed, with a range of about 20,000 to 700,000. The Decombinator software suite was used to annotate V, J and CDR3 in the TCR reads. For the PS versus PT1 abundance plots, all samples were subsampled to the same number of TCRs (28,000). TCRs were defined as expanded if absent before sensitization and observed at least eight times at the 2-week time point. In TCRdb, the public reads were trimmed at Q25 with fastp and aligned with MiXCR, with productive beta chains retained. For every CDR3 protein sequence, its rows merge into one entry that carries the most common genes and DNA. The V and J calls follow TCRdb's processing rather than the paper's. The sample profile shows tens of thousands of distinct CDR3 sequences; 7.5% to 10% of them were found once. More than 10% of the sample belongs to the ten largest clones.

Broad study findings and their caveats: Expanded TCRs formed significantly more large CDR3 similarity clusters than pre-sensitization or healthy control sets, consistent with antigen-driven responses. Patch test score correlated positively with the number of PT1 expanded TCRs, reaching significance at thresholds 8, 16 and 32 but not at 4. After repeated subsampling, changes were observed in the strength of the expansion versus patch-test correlation and in the threshold at which the correlation became significant. All patients had alopecia, a presumed autoimmune disease, so their immune response might differ from that of healthy individuals. DPC sensitization did not change how many TCRs were above 1 in 1000 frequency, and no evidence was found of alterations in global repertoire structure.

The sequencing used whole blood, collected in connection with sensitization to the hapten diphenylcyclopropenone (DPC). The sequence joins TRBV30 to TRBJ2-1; 9 junctional bases match TRBD1. This sequence originates from a woman aged 40 to 50 with alopecia areata. Some clones in this sample may be carry-over from other donors' samples. The CDR3 here reads CAWTVSRTGDNAEQFF. In nucleotides, the sequence is TGTGCCTGGACCGTTTCACGGACAGGGGACAATGCGGAGCAGTTCTTC.